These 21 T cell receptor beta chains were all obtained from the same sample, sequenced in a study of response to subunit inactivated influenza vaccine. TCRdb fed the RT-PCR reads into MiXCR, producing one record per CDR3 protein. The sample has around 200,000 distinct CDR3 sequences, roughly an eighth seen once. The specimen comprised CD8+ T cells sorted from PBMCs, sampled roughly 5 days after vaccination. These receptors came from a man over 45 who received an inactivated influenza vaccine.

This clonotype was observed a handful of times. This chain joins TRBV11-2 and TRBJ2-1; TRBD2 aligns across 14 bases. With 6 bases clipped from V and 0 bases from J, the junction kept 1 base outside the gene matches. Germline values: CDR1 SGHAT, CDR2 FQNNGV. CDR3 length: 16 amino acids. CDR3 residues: CASRGTSGSSYNEQFF. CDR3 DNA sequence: TGTGCCAGCAGAGGGACTAGCGGGAGCTCCTACAATGAGCAGTTCTTC.

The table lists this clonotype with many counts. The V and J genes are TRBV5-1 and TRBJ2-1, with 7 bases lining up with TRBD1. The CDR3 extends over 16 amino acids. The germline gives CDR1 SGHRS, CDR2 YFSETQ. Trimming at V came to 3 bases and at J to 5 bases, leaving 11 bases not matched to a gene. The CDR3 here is CASSWGEGAENNEQFF. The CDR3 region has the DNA TGCGCCAGCAGCTGGGGAGAGGGGGCGGAAAACAATGAGCAGTTCTTC.

The CDR3 reads CASRTGGVEQYF. Here the CDR3 DNA reads TGTGCCAGCAGGACAGGGGGCGTTGAGCAGTACTTC. The chain employs TRBV6-5 and TRBJ2-7; 10 bases line up with TRBD1. From germline, CDR1 is MNHEY and CDR2 SVGAGI. This CDR3 is built from 12 residues. V dropped 6 bases and J dropped 7; count of bases not matched to a gene: 3.

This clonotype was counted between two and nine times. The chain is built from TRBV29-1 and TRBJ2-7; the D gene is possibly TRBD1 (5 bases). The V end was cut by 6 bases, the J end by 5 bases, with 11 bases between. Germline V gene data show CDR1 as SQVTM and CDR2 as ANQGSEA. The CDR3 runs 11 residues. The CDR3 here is CSVGVGNEQYF. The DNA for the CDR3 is TGCAGCGTAGGGGTCGGCAACGAGCAGTACTTC.

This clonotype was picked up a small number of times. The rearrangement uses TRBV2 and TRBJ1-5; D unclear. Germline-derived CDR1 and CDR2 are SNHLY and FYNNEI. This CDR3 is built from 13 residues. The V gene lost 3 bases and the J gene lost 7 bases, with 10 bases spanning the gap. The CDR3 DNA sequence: TGTGCCAGCAGTGAGGAGTGGAGACAGCCCCAGCATTTT. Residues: CASSEEWRQPQHF.

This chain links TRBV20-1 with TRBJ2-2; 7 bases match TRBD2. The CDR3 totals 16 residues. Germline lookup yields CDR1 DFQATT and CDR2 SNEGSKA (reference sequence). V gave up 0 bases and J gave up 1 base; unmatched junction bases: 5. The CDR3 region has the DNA TGCAGTGCTAGAGATGGCGGGAGCGGGAACACCGGGGAGCTGTTTTTT. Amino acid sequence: CSARDGGSGNTGELFF.

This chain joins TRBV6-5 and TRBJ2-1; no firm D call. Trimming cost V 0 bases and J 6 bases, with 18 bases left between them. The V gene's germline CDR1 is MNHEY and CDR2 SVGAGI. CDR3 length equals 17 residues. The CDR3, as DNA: TGTGCCAGCAGTTACTCGTTCCAGATCAAAACCTTCAATGAGCAGTTCTTC. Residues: CASSYSFQIKTFNEQFF.

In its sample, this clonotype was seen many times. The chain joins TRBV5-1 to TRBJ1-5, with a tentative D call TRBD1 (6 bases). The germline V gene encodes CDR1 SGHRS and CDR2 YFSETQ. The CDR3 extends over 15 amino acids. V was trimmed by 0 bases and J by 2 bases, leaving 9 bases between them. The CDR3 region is CASSLGGARNQPQHF. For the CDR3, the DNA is TGCGCCAGCAGCTTGGGGGGGGCCCGCAATCAGCCCCAGCATTTT.

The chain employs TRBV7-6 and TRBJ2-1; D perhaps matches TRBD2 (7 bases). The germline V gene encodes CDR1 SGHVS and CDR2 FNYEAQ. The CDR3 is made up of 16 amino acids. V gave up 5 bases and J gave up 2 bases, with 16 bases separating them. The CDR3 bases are TGTGCCAGCAGCCCCACACGGGGGGCTGCCTACAATGAGCAGTTCTTC. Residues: CASSPTRGAAYNEQFF.

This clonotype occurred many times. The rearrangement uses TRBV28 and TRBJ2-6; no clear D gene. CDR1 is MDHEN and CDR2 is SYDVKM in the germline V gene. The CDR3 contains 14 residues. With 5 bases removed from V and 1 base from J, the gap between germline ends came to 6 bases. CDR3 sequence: CASSGDSGANVLTF. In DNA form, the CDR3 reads TGTGCCAGCAGTGGGGATTCTGGGGCCAACGTCCTGACTTTC.

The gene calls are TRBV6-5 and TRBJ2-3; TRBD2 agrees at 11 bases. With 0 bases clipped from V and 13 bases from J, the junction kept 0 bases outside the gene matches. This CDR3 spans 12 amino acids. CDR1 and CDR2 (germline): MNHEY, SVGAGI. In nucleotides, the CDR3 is TGTGCCAGCAGTTACTCGGGACTAGCGGAGTATTTT. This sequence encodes CASSYSGLAEYF.

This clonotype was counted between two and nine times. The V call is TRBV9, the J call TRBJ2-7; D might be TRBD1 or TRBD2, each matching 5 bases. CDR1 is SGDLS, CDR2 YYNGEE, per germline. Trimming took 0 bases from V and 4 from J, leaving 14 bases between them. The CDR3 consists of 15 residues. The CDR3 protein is CASSVGQGEGYEQYF. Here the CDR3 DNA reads TGTGCCAGCAGCGTAGGGCAGGGAGAGGGATACGAGCAGTACTTC.

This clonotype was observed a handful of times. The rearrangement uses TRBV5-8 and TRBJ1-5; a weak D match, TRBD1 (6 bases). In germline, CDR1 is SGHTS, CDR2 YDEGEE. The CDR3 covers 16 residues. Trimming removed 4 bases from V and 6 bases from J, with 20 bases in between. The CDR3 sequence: CASSPGSRGPGQPQHF. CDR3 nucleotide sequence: TGTGCCAGCAGCCCCGGAAGCAGGGGTCCAGGTCAGCCCCAGCATTTT.

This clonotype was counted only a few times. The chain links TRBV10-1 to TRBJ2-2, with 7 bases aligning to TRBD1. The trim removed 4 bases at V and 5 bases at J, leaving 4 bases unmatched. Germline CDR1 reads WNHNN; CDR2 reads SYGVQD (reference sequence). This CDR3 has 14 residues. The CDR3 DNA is TGCGCCAGCAGTGGGCCAGGGGGTACCGGGGAGCTGTTTTTT. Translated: CASSGPGGTGELFF.

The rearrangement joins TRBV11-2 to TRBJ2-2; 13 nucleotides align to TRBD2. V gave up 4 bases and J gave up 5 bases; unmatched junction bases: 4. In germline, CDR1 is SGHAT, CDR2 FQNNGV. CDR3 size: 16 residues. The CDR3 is CASSYGLAGVTGELFF. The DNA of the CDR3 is TGTGCCAGCAGCTACGGACTAGCGGGAGTAACCGGGGAGCTGTTTTTT.

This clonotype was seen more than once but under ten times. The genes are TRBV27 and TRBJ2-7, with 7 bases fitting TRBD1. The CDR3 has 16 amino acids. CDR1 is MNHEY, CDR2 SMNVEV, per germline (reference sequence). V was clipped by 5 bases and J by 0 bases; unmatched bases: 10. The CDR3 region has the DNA TGTGCCAGCAGTGCGCTCGTACAGGGGCGCTCCTACGAGCAGTACTTC. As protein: CASSALVQGRSYEQYF.

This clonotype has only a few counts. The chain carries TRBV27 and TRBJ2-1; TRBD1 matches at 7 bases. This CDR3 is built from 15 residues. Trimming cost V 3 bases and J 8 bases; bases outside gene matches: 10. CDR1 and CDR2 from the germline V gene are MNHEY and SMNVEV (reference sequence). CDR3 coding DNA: TGTGCCAGCAGTTTTTCGACAGGGCCCTGGGATGAGCAGTTCTTC. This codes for CASSFSTGPWDEQFF.

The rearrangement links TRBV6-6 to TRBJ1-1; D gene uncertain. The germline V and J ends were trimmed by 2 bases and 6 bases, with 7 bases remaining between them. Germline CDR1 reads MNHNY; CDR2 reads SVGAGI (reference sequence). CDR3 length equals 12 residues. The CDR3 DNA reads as TGTGCCAGCAGTTACGATAGTTCTGAAGCTTTCTTT. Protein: CASSYDSSEAFF.

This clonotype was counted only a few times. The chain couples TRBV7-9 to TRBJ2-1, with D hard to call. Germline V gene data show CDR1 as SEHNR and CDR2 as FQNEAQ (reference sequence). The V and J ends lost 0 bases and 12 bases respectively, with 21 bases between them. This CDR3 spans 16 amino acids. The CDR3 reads CASSLADWKIYKGQFF. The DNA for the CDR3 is TGTGCCAGCAGCTTAGCAGACTGGAAGATATACAAGGGGCAGTTCTTC. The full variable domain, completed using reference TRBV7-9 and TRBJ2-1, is DTGVSQNPRHKITKRGQNVTFRCDPISEHNRLYWYRQTLGQGPEFLTYFQNEAQLEKSRLLSDRFSAERPKGSFSTLEIQRTEQGDSAMYLCASSLADWKIYKGQFFGPGTRLTVL.

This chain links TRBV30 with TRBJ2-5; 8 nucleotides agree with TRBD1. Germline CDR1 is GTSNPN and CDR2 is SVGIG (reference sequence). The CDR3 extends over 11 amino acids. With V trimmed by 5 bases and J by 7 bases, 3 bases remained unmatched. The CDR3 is CAWHTGGTQYF. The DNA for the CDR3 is TGTGCCTGGCATACAGGGGGGACCCAGTACTTC.

CDR3 DNA: TGTGCCAGCAGCTTTTACATTGGGGAGCAGTACTTC. It is translated as CASSFYIGEQYF. This chain uses TRBV7-9 with TRBJ2-7; no firm D call. Trimming removed 3 bases from V and 7 bases from J, with 10 bases in between. CDR3 length: 12 residues. Germline lookup yields CDR1 SEHNR and CDR2 FQNEAQ (reference sequence).